Listed below are T cell receptor beta chains from one sample, sequenced in a study of blood T cell repertoires in COVID-19. The repertoire was sequenced with immunoSEQ multiplex PCR; TCRdb's copy has only in-frame clones and lacks some. This sample has a few hundred thousand clones, with 86% found just once. Sequenced input: peripheral blood. These TCRs come from a man aged 50 to 60 with acute or convalescent COVID-19. Each CDR3 is given with its conserved first and last residue. The order of the fields is V gene, D gene, J gene, clone size, CDR3 DNA, CDR3 protein. A D gene is named only where the DNA matches it firmly. Size is omitted from some rows. Given values are once, few, many or a class for expanded clones.

TRBV6-1	NA	TRBJ1-1	NA	TGTGCCAGCAGGCTCAGGGGCGCAGCCACTGAAGCTTTCTTT	CASRLRGAATEAFF
TRBV15	TRBD1	TRBJ2-3	NA	TGTGCCACCCTTTCGGGACAGGGGGCAGATACGCAGTATTTT	CATLSGQGADTQYF
TRBV5-1	TRBD1	TRBJ1-6	NA	TGCGCCAGCAGCTTCCGACAGGGGAGGATTGGGTCACCCCTCCACTTT	CASSFRQGRIGSPLHF
TRBV6-6	NA	TRBJ1-6	few	TGTGCCAGCAGCACAGGGTCTAATTCACCCCTCCACTTT	CASSTGSNSPLHF
TRBV7-9	TRBD2	TRBJ2-5	NA	TGTGCCAGCAGCTTAGGGACTAGCGGATACCAAGAGACCCAGTACTTC	CASSLGTSGYQETQYF
TRBV20-1	TRBD1	TRBJ1-5	NA	TGCAGTGCTAGTGCCGGGACAGGGGGCAGCAATCAGCCCCAGCATTTT	CSASAGTGGSNQPQHF
TRBV7-6	TRBD1	TRBJ1-1	few	TGTGCCAGCAGCTCGACAGGGATGAACACTGAAGCTTTCTTT	CASSSTGMNTEAFF
TRBV18	NA	TRBJ1-1	NA	TGTGCCAGCTCACCTAAGACAGGAGCGAACACTGAAGCTTTCTTT	CASSPKTGANTEAFF
TRBV29-1	NA	TRBJ2-2	NA	TGCAGCGTTGAAGATCGAAGGGGGAACACCGGGGAGCTGTTTTTT	CSVEDRRGNTGELFF
TRBV6-2/TRBV6-3	NA	TRBJ1-2	NA	TGTGCCAGCAGTCGAGGGCATTCAGGGGATTATGGCTACACCTTC	CASSRGHSGDYGYTF
TRBV27	NA	TRBJ1-2	NA	TGTGCCAGCAGTCGGAGAGAAACTAACTATGGCTACACCTTC	CASSRRETNYGYTF
TRBV14	TRBD1	TRBJ1-2	NA	TGTGCCAGCAGCCAACTGAGACCCGACAGGGTGGCTAACTATGGCTACACCTTC	CASSQLRPDRVANYGYTF
TRBV7-9	TRBD1	TRBJ1-2	once	TGTGCCAGCAGCCACCGACAGGGCCAGATCCGAAACTATGGCTACACCTTC	CASSHRQGQIRNYGYTF
TRBV18	TRBD1	TRBJ1-2	few	TGTGCCAGCTCACCGGGACAGTACCCCTATGGCTACACCTTC	CASSPGQYPYGYTF
TRBV9	NA	TRBJ2-2	once	TGTGCCAGCAGGGGGCGCTTGAACACCGGGGAGCTGTTTTTT	CASRGRLNTGELFF
TRBV10-2	NA	TRBJ1-4	few	TGCGCCAGCAGTGTAGTTTTCGGGGGGGAAAAACTGTTTTTT	CASSVVFGGEKLFF
TRBV7-9	NA	TRBJ2-3	NA	TGTGCCAGCAGCTTAGTATTAGTAGCGGAGCCCACAGATACGCAGTATTTT	CASSLVLVAEPTDTQYF
TRBV11-2	NA	TRBJ1-2	NA	TGTGCCAGCAGCTTAGATCGCGGCCCAGTGTATGGCTACACCTTC	CASSLDRGPVYGYTF
TRBV4-1	NA	TRBJ1-6	NA	TGCGCCAGCAGCCAAGAAGGAGGCACCACCTATAATTCACCCCTCCACTTT	CASSQEGGTTYNSPLHF
TRBV2	NA	TRBJ1-1	NA	TGTGCCAGCAGTACAGGGTTAGGGAACACTGAAGCTTTCTTT	CASSTGLGNTEAFF
TRBV14	TRBD1	TRBJ1-2	few	TGTGCCAGCAGCCAGACAGGGGCATTGGGCTACACCTTC	CASSQTGALGYTF
TRBV6-1	NA	TRBJ1-2	NA	TGTGCCAGCAGTGAACCGGACACCGGCTACACCTTC	CASSEPDTGYTF
TRBV23-1	NA	TRBJ1-4	NA	TGCGCCAGCAGTCAATGGAGGTTCTATGGGGAAAAACTGTTTTTT	CASSQWRFYGEKLFF
TRBV29-1	NA	TRBJ1-2	few	TGCAGCGTTTGGAAGGGGCAGAAGGGCTACACCTTC	CSVWKGQKGYTF
TRBV6-5	TRBD1	TRBJ2-7	NA	TGTGCCAGCAGCCCCGGACAGGGACGGCAGTACTTC	CASSPGQGRQYF
TRBV27	NA	TRBJ1-3	NA	TGTGCCAGCCGTCGCTCGGGGTCCGGAAACACCATATATTTT	CASRRSGSGNTIYF
TRBV7-9	TRBD1	TRBJ1-2	NA	TGTGCCAGCACCGCAAGAGGCACAGGGGGCTATGGCTACACCTTC	CASTARGTGGYGYTF
TRBV6-5	TRBD1	TRBJ2-7	NA	TGTGCCAGCACCCGGGACAGGGTGCGCGAGCAGTACTTC	CASTRDRVREQYF
TRBV6-4	NA	TRBJ1-1	NA	TGTGCCAGCAGTGCCCTCCCGGGTACTGAAGCTTTCTTT	CASSALPGTEAFF
TRBV5-1	NA	TRBJ1-2	NA	TGCGCCAGCAGCTTGGGTACTTCGGGGGGCGGCTACACCTTC	CASSLGTSGGGYTF
TRBV18	TRBD2	TRBJ2-1	once	TGTGCCAGCTCGATACTAGCGGGGGACTACAATGAGCAGTTCTTC	CASSILAGDYNEQFF
TRBV6-5	NA	TRBJ1-4	NA	TGTGCCAGCAGTCTCCCCTCAGGGCCGAGGGAAAAACTGTTTTTT	CASSLPSGPREKLFF
TRBV2	TRBD1	TRBJ2-2	NA	TGTGCCAGCAGTGGACAGGGTTACTCCGGGGAGCTGTTTTTT	CASSGQGYSGELFF
TRBV6-1	NA	TRBJ1-2	NA	TGTGCCAGCAGTGAAGCGGGGCCCTATGGCTACACCTTC	CASSEAGPYGYTF
TRBV11-2	TRBD2	TRBJ2-1	NA	TGTGCCAGCAGCTTCCGGACTAGCGGGGGGGCAGAGGAGCAGTTCTTC	CASSFRTSGGAEEQFF
TRBV19	TRBD1	TRBJ2-5	NA	TGTGCCAGTAGTAGGGGACAGCAAAAAGAGACCCAGTACTTC	CASSRGQQKETQYF
TRBV6-1	NA	TRBJ1-2	NA	TGTGCCAGCAGTGATTTTGGTGAGGGAACCTATGGCTACACCTTC	CASSDFGEGTYGYTF
TRBV5-1	NA	TRBJ1-6	once	TGCGCCAGCTCCCAGGGAGGACCTAATTCACCCCTCCACTTT	CASSQGGPNSPLHF
TRBV27	TRBD1	TRBJ2-7	NA	TGTGCCACCACCGCCGGGACAGGGATTCTGGACGAGCAGTACTTC	CATTAGTGILDEQYF
TRBV19	NA	TRBJ1-5	few	TGTGCCAGTAGTAGCAGGGTTAGCAATCAGCCCCAGCATTTT	CASSSRVSNQPQHF
TRBV27	NA	TRBJ1-3	NA	TGTGCCAGCAGTTACTCCTTGGAGAGCTCTGGAAACACCATATATTTT	CASSYSLESSGNTIYF
TRBV6-5	NA	TRBJ1-1	NA	TGTGCCAGCAGTTACTCAGGGGGAGGGTTCACTGAAGCTTTCTTT	CASSYSGGGFTEAFF
TRBV5-1	NA	TRBJ2-7	NA	TGCGCCAGCAGTTTTGGCCATTTCTACGAGCAGTACTTC	CASSFGHFYEQYF
TRBV14	NA	TRBJ1-2	NA	TGTGCCAGCAGCCACTACGACAGACGCTATGGCTACACCTTC	CASSHYDRRYGYTF
TRBV6-6	TRBD1	TRBJ1-4	NA	TGTGCCAGCAAGACAGGGTTTGGGAATGAAAAACTGTTTTTT	CASKTGFGNEKLFF
TRBV7-6	NA	TRBJ2-1	NA	TGTGCCAGCAGCTCCCTTCCCAATGAGCAGTTCTTC	CASSSLPNEQFF
TRBV21-1	NA	TRBJ2-5	NA	TGTGCCAGCAATGACCCGGGGGGCCCAGTCCAAGAGACCCAGTACTTC	CASNDPGGPVQETQYF
TRBV7-3	NA	TRBJ2-1	NA	TGTGCCAGCAGCCCAGGGGCAATACAAGGGGAGCAGTTCTTC	CASSPGAIQGEQFF
TRBV27	NA	TRBJ1-5	NA	TGTGCCAGCAGTACGAAGACAGGCTTGAGCAATCAGCCCCAGCATTTT	CASSTKTGLSNQPQHF
TRBV14	NA	TRBJ1-1	NA	TGTGCCAGCAGCCCGACAGTGAACACTGAAGCTTTCTTT	CASSPTVNTEAFF
TRBV5-1	TRBD1	TRBJ1-6	NA	TGCGCCAGCAGCTTGGGACAGGGAGGCAATTCACCCCTCCACTTT	CASSLGQGGNSPLHF
TRBV5-4	NA	TRBJ2-1	NA	TGTGCCAGCAGCGTACCTACAGTATACAATGAGCAGTTCTTC	CASSVPTVYNEQFF
TRBV27	NA	TRBJ2-5	NA	TGTGCCAGCAGTCCCCGGGGGAGGGAGACCCAGTACTTC	CASSPRGRETQYF